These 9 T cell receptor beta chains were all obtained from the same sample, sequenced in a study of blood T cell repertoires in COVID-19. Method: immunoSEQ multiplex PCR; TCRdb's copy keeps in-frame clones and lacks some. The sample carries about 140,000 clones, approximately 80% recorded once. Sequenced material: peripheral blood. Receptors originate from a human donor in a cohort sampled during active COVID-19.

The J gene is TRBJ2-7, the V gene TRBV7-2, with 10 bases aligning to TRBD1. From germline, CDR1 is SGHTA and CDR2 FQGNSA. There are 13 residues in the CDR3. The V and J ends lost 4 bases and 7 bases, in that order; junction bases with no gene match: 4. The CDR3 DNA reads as TGTGCCAGCAGCTCCGGGACAGGGGTGGAGCAGTACTTC. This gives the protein CASSSGTGVEQYF.

The CDR3 sequence is CASSTPGHQTSYEQYF. CDR3 sequence (DNA): TGTGCCAGCAGCACCCCGGGACACCAGACCTCCTACGAGCAGTACTTC. The chain uses TRBV5-4 and TRBJ2-7, with D perhaps TRBD1 (6 bases). The CDR3 has 16 amino acids. The V gene's germline CDR1 is SGHNT and CDR2 YYREEE (reference sequence). Trimming took 4 bases from V and 0 from J, leaving 17 bases between them.

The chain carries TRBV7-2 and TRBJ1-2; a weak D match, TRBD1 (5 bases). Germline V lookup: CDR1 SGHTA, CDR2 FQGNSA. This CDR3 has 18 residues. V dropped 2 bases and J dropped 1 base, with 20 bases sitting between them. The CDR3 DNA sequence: TGTGCCAGCAGCTTAACGTTTCGAGCCGGGGGAATTAACTATGGCTACACCTTC. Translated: CASSLTFRAGGINYGYTF.

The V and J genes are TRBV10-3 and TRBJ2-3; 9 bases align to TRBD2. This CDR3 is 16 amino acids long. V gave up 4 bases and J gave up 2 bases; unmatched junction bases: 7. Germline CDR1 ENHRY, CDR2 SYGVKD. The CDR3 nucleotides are TGTGCCATCAGTGTTTCTAGCGGGACTAACACAGATACGCAGTATTTT. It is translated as CAISVSSGTNTDTQYF.

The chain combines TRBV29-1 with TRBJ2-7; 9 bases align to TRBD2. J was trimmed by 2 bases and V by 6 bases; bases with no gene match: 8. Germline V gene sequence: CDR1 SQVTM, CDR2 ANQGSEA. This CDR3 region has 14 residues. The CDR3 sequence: CSVSGASGTYEQYF. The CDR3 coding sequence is TGCAGCGTGTCGGGGGCTAGCGGGACCTACGAGCAGTACTTC.

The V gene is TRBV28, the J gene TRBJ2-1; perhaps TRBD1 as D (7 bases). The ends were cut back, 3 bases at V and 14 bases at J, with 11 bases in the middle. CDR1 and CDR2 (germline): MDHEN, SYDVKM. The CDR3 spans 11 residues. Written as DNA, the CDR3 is TGTGCCAGCAGTTTGCGGGACAGAAAGTTCTTC. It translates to CASSLRDRKFF.

CDR3 residues: CASSYKGQGTYEQYF. In DNA, the CDR3 is TGTGCCAGCAGTTACAAGGGACAGGGGACCTACGAGCAGTACTTC. The genes are TRBV6-2 or TRBV6-3 and TRBJ2-7; 10 nucleotides agree with TRBD1. The germline V gene has CDR1 MNHEY and CDR2 SVGEGT. This CDR3 has 15 residues. V was clipped by 2 bases and J by 2 bases; unmatched bases: 3.

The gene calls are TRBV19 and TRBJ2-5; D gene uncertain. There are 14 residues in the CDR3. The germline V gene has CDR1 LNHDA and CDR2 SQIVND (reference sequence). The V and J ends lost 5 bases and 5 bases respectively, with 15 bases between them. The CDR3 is CASSPIVKSETQYF. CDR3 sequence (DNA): TGTGCCAGTAGTCCGATAGTTAAATCGGAGACCCAGTACTTC.

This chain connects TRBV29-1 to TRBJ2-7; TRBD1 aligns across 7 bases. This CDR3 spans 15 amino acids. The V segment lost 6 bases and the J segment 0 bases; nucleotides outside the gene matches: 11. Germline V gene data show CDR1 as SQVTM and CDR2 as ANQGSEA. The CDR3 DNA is TGCAGCGTGCTACGAGGACAGGCGCTCTCCTACGAGCAGTACTTC. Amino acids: CSVLRGQALSYEQYF.